Listed below are T cell receptor beta chains from one sample, sequenced in a study of OX40 agonist ivuxolimab in advanced cancers. Libraries were prepared by immunoSEQ multiplex PCR; TCRdb keeps only in-frame clonotypes and omits some of them. The data show tens of thousands of clones, 80% to 85% seen once. Sequencing used CD4+ or CD8+ T cells sorted from blood, obtained in a trial of the OX40 agonist ivuxolimab. The receptors were sampled from an adult with an advanced solid tumor such as melanoma, head and neck, liver or kidney cancer. Each CDR3 is given with its conserved first and last residue. A D gene is named only where the DNA matches it firmly.

V gene	D gene	J gene	CDR3 DNA	CDR3 protein
TRBV5-1	TRBD2	TRBJ2-3	TGCGCCAGCAAACTAGCGGGGGCCGATACGCAGTATTTT	CASKLAGADTQYF
TRBV5-6	-	TRBJ2-5	TGTGCCAGCAGCTTGTCGGGACTTCCCCCAGAGACCCAGTACTTC	CASSLSGLPPETQYF
TRBV7-2	-	TRBJ1-2	TGTGCCAGCAGCCAAGAAAACTATGGCTACACCTTC	CASSQENYGYTF
TRBV7-2	-	TRBJ1-2	TGTGCCAGCAGCTTAGGCCTCTATGGCTACACCTTC	CASSLGLYGYTF
TRBV5-1	-	TRBJ1-2	TGCGCCAGCAGCTTGCCAGGGACCGAAGGGGGCTACACCTTC	CASSLPGTEGGYTF
TRBV10-1	-	TRBJ2-3	TGCGCCAGCCAACGCGGAAACACTAGCACAGATACGCAGTATTTT	CASQRGNTSTDTQYF
TRBV5-8	-	TRBJ2-5	TGTGCCAGCAGCTTCGGGGCCCAAGAGACCCAGTACTTC	CASSFGAQETQYF
TRBV27	TRBD1	TRBJ1-4	TGTGCCAACAGATCCTTACAGGGGGGGTATGGTGAAAAACTGTTTTTT	CANRSLQGGYGEKLFF
TRBV6-1	-	TRBJ1-1	TGTGCCAGCAGGGGGGCTGAAGCTTTCTTT	CASRGAEAFF
TRBV2	-	TRBJ1-6	TGTGCCAGCAGTGAGTCGGGGATCGGGAATTCACCCCTCCACTTT	CASSESGIGNSPLHF
TRBV30	TRBD1	TRBJ1-4	TGTGCCTGGTACGGACAGGGTGAAAAACTGTTTTTT	CAWYGQGEKLFF
TRBV6-5	-	TRBJ2-7	TGTGCCAGCAGCGGAATCGGGGCCGAGCAGTACTTC	CASSGIGAEQYF